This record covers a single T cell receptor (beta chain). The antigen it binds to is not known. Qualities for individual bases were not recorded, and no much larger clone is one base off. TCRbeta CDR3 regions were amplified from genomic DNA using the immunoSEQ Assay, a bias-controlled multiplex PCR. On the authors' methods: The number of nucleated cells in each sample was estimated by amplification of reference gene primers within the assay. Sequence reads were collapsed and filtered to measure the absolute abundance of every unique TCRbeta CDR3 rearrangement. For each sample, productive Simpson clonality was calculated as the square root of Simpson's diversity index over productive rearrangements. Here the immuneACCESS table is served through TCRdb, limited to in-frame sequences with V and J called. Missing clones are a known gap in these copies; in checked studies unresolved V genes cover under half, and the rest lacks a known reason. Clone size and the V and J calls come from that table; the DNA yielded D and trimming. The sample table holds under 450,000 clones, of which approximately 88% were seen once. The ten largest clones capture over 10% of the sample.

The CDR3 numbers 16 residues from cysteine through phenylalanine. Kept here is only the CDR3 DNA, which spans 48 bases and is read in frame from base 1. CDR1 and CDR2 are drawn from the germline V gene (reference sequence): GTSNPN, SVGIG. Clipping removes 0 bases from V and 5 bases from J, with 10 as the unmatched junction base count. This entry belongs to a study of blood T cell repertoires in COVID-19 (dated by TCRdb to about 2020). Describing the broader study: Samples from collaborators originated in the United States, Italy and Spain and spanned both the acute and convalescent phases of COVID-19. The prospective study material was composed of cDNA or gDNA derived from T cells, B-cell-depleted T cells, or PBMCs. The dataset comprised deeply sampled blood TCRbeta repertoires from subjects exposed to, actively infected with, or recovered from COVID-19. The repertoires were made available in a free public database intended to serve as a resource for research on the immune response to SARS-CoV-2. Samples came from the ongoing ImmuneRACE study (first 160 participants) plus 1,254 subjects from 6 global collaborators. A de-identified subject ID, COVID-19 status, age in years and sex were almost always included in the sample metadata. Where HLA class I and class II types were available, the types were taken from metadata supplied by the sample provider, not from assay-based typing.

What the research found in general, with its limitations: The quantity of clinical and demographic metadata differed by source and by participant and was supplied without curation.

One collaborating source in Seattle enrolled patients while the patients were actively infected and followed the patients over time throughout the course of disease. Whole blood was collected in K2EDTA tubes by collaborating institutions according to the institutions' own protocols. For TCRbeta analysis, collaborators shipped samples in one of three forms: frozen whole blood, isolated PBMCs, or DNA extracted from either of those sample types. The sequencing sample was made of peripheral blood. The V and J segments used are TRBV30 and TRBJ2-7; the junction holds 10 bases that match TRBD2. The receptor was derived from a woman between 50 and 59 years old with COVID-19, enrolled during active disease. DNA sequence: TGTGCCTGGAGTGTACTGCTGGCTAGCGGGGGAGACGAGCAGTACTTC. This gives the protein CAWSVLLASGGDEQYF.